This TCR beta chain was found in a study of blood T cell repertoires in COVID-19. This clone was recorded once. The germline V gene encodes CDR1 SGDLS and CDR2 YYNGEE. Trimming left V 0 bases short and J 4 bases short, with 9 bases between. This CDR3 comprises 14 residues. Authors' processing steps: From reference gene primer amplification, estimates of nucleated cell counts were derived. Only in-frame clones appear in the TCRdb table, and some are missing; sequencing was by immunoSEQ multiplex PCR. V and J calls and clone size are those listed in that table; D and trimming were worked out from the DNA. The data contain roughly 140,000 clones, approximately 90% of them singletons.

The rearrangement joins TRBV9 to TRBJ2-3; TRBD2 is a possible D gene (5 bases). The sequenced sample was peripheral blood. This sequence was found in a woman aged 60 to 75 with active COVID-19. CDR3 loop: CASSVGGVADTQYF. The CDR3 coding sequence is TGTGCCAGCAGCGTAGGGGGAGTGGCAGATACGCAGTATTTT.